The entry below gives a single T cell receptor (beta chain) sequence along with its context. Its antigen is unidentified. The data belong to a study of beta chain features in type 1 diabetes. The study's findings and limits: The study left unresolved whether HLA type influences TCRB rearrangement. When Type 1 diabetes patients were examined, their TCRB CDR3s proved moderately but significantly shorter in all four CD4+ subsets. Patients and controls would be equally affected if PCR favored shorter templates. The cDNA sequencing approach could over-represent high-TCR-expressing cells.

Every bit of the isolated RNA underwent reverse transcription, so sequencing read expressed TCRB transcripts. TCRdb's copy holds only in-frame clones and misses some; the assay was immunoSEQ multiplex PCR. The top ten clones hold nearly 0.015% of a sample with about 340,000 clones, about 13% of them seen once. Trimming pared 4 bases from V and 3 bases from J, leaving 15 bases between. Germline V gene lookup returns CDR1 MGHRA and CDR2 YSYEKL. CDR3 length equals 16 residues. What was sequenced was naive CD4+ T cells from blood. The V and J genes are TRBV4-1 and TRBJ2-2, with D possibly matching TRBD1 (8 bases). The origin of this receptor is a woman between 18 and 30 years old with type 1 diabetes. The DNA of the CDR3 is TGCGCCAGCAGCCGACGGACAGGGAGGGACACCGGGGAGCTGTTTTTT. Protein sequence: CASSRRTGRDTGELFF.